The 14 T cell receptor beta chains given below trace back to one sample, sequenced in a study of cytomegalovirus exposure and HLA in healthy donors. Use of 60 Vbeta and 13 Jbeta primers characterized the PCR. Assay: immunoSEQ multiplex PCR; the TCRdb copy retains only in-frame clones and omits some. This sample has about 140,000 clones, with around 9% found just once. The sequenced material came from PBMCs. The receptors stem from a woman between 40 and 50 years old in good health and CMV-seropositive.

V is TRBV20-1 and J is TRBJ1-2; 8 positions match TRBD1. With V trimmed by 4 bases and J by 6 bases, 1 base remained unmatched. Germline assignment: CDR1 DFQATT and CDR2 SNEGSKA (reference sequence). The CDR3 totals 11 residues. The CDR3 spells CSATDRDGYTF. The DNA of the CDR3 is TGCAGTGCTACGGACAGGGATGGCTACACCTTC.

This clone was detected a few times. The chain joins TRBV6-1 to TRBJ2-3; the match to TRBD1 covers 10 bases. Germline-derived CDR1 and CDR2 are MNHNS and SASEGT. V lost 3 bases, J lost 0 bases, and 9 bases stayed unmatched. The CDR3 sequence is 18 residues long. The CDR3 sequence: CASSETKMGQGSTDTQYF. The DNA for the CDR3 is TGTGCCAGCAGTGAGACCAAAATGGGACAGGGGAGCACAGATACGCAGTATTTT.

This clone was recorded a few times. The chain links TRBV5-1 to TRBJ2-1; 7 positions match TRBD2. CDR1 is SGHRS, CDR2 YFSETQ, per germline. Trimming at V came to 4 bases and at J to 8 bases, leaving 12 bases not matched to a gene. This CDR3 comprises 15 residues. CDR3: CASSREVPAGDEQFF. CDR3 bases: TGCGCCAGCAGCCGTGAGGTACCTGCGGGGGATGAGCAGTTCTTC.

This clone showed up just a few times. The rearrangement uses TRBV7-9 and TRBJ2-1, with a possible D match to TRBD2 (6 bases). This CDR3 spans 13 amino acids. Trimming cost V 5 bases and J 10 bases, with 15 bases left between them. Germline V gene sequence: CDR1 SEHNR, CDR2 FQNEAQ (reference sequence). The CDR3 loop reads CASSLGTLEEQFF. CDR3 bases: TGTGCCAGCAGCCTTGGGACTCTAGAAGAGCAGTTCTTC.

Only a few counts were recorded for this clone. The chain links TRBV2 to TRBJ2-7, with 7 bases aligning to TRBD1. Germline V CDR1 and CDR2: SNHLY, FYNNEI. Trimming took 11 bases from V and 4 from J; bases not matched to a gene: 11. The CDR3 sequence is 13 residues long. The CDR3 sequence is CAGNRDRQYEQYF. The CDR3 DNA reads TGTGCCGGAAACCGGGACAGACAATACGAGCAGTACTTC.

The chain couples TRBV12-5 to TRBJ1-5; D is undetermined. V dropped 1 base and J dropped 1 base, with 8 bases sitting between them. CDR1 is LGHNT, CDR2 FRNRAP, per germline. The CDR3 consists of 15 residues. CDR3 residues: CASGLGAASNQPQHF. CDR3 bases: TGTGCTAGTGGTTTGGGGGCAGCCAGCAATCAGCCCCAGCATTTT. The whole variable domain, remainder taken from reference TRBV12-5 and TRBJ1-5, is DARVTQTPRHKVTEMGQEVTMRCQPILGHNTVFWYRQTMMQGLELLAYFRNRAPLDDSGMPKDRFSAEMPDATLATLKIQPSEPRDSAVYFCASGLGAASNQPQHFGDGTRLSIL.

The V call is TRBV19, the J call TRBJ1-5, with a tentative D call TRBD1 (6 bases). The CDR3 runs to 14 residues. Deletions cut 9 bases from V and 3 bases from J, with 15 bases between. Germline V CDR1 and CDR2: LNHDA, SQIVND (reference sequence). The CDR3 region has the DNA TGTGCCAGCAGATCACAGGGTAACAATCAGCCCCAGCATTTT. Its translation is CASRSQGNNQPQHF.

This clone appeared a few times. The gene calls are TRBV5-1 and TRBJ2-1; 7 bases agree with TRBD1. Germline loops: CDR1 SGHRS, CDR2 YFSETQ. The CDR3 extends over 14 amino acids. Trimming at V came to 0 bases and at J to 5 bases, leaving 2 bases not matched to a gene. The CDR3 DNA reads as TGCGCCAGCAGCTTGGCGGACAGGCACAATGAGCAGTTCTTC. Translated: CASSLADRHNEQFF.

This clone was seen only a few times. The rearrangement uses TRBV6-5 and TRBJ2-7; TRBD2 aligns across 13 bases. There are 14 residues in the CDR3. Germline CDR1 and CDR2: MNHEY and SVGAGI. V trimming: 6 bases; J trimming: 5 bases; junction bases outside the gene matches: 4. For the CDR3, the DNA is TGTGCCAGCAGACTAGCGGGGGGGCCCAACGAGCAGTACTTC. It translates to CASRLAGGPNEQYF.

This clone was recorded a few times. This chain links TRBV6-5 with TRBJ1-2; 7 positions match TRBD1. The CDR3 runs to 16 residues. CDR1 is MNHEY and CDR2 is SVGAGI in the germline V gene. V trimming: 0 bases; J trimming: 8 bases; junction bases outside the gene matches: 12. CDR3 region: CASSYSTARGREGYTF. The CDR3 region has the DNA TGTGCCAGCAGTTACTCGACGGCGAGGGGGCGAGAAGGCTACACCTTC.

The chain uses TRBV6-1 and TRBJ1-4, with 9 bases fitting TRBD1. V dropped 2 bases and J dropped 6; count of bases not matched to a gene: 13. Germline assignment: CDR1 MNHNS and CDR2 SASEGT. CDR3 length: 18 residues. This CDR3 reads CASSEQIGGGQGDEKLFF. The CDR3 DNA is TGTGCCAGCAGTGAACAAATAGGGGGGGGACAGGGAGATGAAAAACTGTTTTTT.

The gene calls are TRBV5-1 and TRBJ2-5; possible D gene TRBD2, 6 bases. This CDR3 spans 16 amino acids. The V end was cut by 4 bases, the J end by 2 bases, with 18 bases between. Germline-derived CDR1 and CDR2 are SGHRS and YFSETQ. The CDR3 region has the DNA TGCGCCAGCAGCCTCTCCCCGGGGGTTCCGCAAGAGACCCAGTACTTC. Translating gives CASSLSPGVPQETQYF. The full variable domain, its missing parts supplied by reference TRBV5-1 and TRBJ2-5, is KAGVTQTPRYLIKTRGQQVTLSCSPISGHRSVSWYQQTPGQGLQFLFEYFSETQRNKGNFPGRFSGRQFSNSRSEMNVSTLELGDSALYLCASSLSPGVPQETQYFGPGTRLLVL.

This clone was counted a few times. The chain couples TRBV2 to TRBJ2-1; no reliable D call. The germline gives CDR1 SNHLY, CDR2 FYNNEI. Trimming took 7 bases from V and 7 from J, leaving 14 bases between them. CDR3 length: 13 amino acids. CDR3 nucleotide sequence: TGTGCCAGCACTACTACCCCCCCTAATGAGCAGTTCTTC. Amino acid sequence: CASTTTPPNEQFF.

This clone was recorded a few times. In DNA, the CDR3 is TGTGCCAGCAGCCCCGGCGGGCTAGCCGCAGAGACCCAGTACTTC. It encodes CASSPGGLAAETQYF. This sequence joins TRBV6-6 and TRBJ2-5; a possible D gene is TRBD2 (5 bases). The germline V and J ends were trimmed by 6 bases and 4 bases, with 18 bases remaining between them. Germline CDR1 MNHNY, CDR2 SVGAGI (reference sequence). The CDR3 length is 15 residues.